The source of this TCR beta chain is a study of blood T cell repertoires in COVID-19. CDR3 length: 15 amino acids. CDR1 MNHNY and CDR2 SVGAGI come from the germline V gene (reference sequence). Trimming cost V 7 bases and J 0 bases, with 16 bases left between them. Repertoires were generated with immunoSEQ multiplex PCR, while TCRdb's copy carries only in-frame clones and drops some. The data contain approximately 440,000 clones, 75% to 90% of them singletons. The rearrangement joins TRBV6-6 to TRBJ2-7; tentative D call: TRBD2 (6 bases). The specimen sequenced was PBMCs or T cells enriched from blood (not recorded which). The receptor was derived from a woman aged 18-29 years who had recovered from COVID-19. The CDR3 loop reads CASTRVGGDSYEQYF. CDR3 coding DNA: TGTGCCAGCACTCGGGTCGGAGGGGACTCCTACGAGCAGTACTTC.